This T cell receptor (beta chain) originates from a study of blood T cell repertoires in COVID-19. Study summary: Sources were T cells, B-cell-depleted T cells, or PBMCs; the material itself was cDNA or gDNA.

Only in-frame clones appear in the TCRdb table, and some are missing; sequencing was by immunoSEQ multiplex PCR. The table includes fewer than 350,000 clones, approximately 90% detected once. Participant age was roughly 18 to 90 years, and participants resided in roughly 25 US areas. Donors were grouped by their self-reported clinical history. Germline V gene data show CDR1 as LNHDA and CDR2 as SQIVND (reference sequence). This CDR3 spans 15 amino acids. V lost 5 bases to trimming and J lost 4 bases, with 15 bases between them. This sequence originates from a middle-aged woman with acute COVID-19. This sequence joins TRBV19 and TRBJ1-5; D remains unclear. Sequenced material: PBMCs or T cells enriched from blood (not recorded which). CDR3 region: CASSVGRVKNQPQHF. Written as DNA, the CDR3 is TGTGCCAGTAGTGTCGGGAGGGTAAAGAATCAGCCCCAGCATTTT. Supplemented by reference TRBV19 and TRBJ1-5, the full variable domain reads DGGITQSPKYLFRKEGQNVTLSCEQNLNHDAMYWYRQDPGQGLRLIYYSQIVNDFQKGDIAEGYSVSREKKESFPLTVTSAQKNPTAFYLCASSVGRVKNQPQHFGDGTRLSIL.